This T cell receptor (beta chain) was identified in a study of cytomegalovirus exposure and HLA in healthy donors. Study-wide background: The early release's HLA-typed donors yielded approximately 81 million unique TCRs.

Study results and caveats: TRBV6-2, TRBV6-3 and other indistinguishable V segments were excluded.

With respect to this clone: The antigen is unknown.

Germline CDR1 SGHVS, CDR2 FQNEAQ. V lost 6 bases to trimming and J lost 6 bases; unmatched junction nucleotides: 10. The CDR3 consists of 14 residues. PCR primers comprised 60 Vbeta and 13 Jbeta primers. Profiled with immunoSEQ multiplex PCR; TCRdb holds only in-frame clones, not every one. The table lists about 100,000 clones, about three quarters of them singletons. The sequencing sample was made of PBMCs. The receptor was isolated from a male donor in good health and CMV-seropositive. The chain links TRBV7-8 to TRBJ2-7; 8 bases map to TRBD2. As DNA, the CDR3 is TGTGCCAGCAGAAGACTAGCGTTGCTGGGCGAGCAGTACTTC. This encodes CASRRLALLGEQYF.